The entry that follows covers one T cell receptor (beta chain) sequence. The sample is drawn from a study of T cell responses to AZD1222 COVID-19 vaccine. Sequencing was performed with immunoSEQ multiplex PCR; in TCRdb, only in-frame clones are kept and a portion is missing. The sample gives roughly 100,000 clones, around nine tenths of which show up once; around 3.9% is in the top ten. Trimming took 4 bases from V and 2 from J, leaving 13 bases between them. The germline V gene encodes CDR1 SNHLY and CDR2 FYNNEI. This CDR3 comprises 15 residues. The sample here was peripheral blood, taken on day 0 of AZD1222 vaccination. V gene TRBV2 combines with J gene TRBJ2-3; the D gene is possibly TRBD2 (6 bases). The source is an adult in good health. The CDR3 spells CASSGRRGVTDTQYF. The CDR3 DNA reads TGTGCCAGCAGTGGGAGGCGGGGCGTCACAGATACGCAGTATTTT.